These T cell receptor beta chains were read from a single sample in a study of blood T cells in healthy people across ages. TCRdb used MiXCR to reprocess the 5' RACE reads, holding one entry per CDR3 protein. The sample includes about 1,500,000 distinct CDR3 sequences, 28% seen only once; the top ten take 6.5% to 8.5%. Sequenced sample: blood. Source of these receptors: a young woman in good health. Both conserved end residues are part of each CDR3. A D gene is named only where the DNA matches it firmly. Size is stated for part of the rows, as once, few or many counts, or as a class when the clone is expanded.

cdr3_nt cdr3_aa clone_size cdr3_length d_call j_call v_call
TGTGCCGGCAGCCCAGACCCGGACAGGGTCCACGAGCAGTACTTC CAGSPDPDRVHEQYF few 15 TRBD1 TRBJ2-7 TRBV9
TGCAGTGCTAGAGGGACAGAACACAATGAGCAGTTCTTC CSARGTEHNEQFF many 13 - TRBJ2-1 TRBV20-1
TGTGCCAGCAGCACTCAACGGGGTCGGCAAGAGACCCAGTACTTC CASSTQRGRQETQYF - 15 - TRBJ2-5 TRBV27
TGTGCCAGTAGCTTTTCATCTAGGGGGCTCGGGTACGAGCAGTACTTC CASSFSSRGLGYEQYF few 16 TRBD1 TRBJ2-7 TRBV7-8
TGTACCTGGAAGGGAAGCGGAAACATTCAGTACTTC CTWKGSGNIQYF - 12 - TRBJ2-4 TRBV30
TGTGCCAGTATGGTGACAACAAACTCCCACGAGCAGTACTTC CASMVTTNSHEQYF - 14 - TRBJ2-7 TRBV19
TGCGCCAGCACGGGACAGTTCAATCAGCCCCAGCATTTT CASTGQFNQPQHF - 13 TRBD1 TRBJ1-5 TRBV10-2
TGCGCCAGCCGCCGAACGGTAACTGCCTACGAGCAGTACTTC CASRRTVTAYEQYF many 14 - TRBJ2-7 TRBV5-1
TGTGCCAGCAGCTTATACAGGAGTAACACTGAAGCTTTCTTT CASSLYRSNTEAFF many 14 - TRBJ1-1 TRBV5-1
TGCGCCAGCAGCTTGGTAGCGGGAGGGCCGGGGACCCAGTACTTC CASSLVAGGPGTQYF - 15 TRBD2 TRBJ2-5 TRBV5-1
TGCAGCGTTGGGACAAACGACGGCGCCGATACGCAGTATTTT CSVGTNDGADTQYF many 14 - TRBJ2-3 TRBV29-1
TGTGCCAGCAGCCCCATCGGACGGGTCGCCTACGAGCAGTACTTC CASSPIGRVAYEQYF - 15 - TRBJ2-7 TRBV3-1
TGTGCCATCAGTGCCGGGACAGGGAGGGAGACCCAGTACTTC CAISAGTGRETQYF many 14 TRBD1 TRBJ2-5 TRBV10-3
TGCGCCAGCAGCCCACAGGAGGGACAGGGTCCACCACCCCTCCACTTT CASSPQEGQGPPPLHF - 16 TRBD1 TRBJ1-6 TRBV4-1
TGTGCCAGCAGCTTAGGCAGGGAGGGAAATCAGCCCCAGCATTTT CASSLGREGNQPQHF few 15 - TRBJ1-5 TRBV11-2
TGTGCCAGCAGCTTAGCGCGGGCAGGTAGCACAGATACGCAGTATTTT CASSLARAGSTDTQYF - 16 - TRBJ2-3 TRBV7-2
TGTGCCAGCAGCTTATTAGGCGACGGCCGAGGGGATACGCAGTATTTT CASSLLGDGRGDTQYF - 16 - TRBJ2-3 TRBV7-2
TGCAGTGCGCCCCCCGGGACAGGGGGCTCCACGGACGGCTACACCTTC CSAPPGTGGSTDGYTF few 16 TRBD1 TRBJ1-2 TRBV20-1